A single T cell receptor (beta chain) is shown here with its context. Germline CDR1 is ENHRY and CDR2 is SYGVKD. The CDR3 is made up of 13 amino acids. Trimming stripped 10 bases from V and 5 bases from J, with 15 bases between. TCRdb used MiXCR to reprocess the RT-PCR reads, holding one entry per CDR3 protein. The sample has 500,000 to 650,000 distinct CDR3 sequences; roughly 8.2% are singletons. The sample belongs to a study of response to subunit inactivated influenza vaccine. The chain recombines TRBV10-3 with TRBJ2-1, with D perhaps given as TRBD1 or TRBD2 (5 bases each). This sequence was found in a man in his fifties or sixties who received an inactivated influenza vaccine. The sample consisted of PBMCs from blood, taken roughly 24 months after vaccination. The CDR3 protein is CANRDGTHNEQFF. CDR3 in DNA: TGTGCCAACCGGGACGGAACTCACAATGAGCAGTTCTTC.